The clone carrying this T cell receptor (beta chain) was counted ten times or more. The data stem from a study of T cells in Graves' hyperthyroidism and ophthalmopathy. Used for diagnoses were clinical symptoms, serum thyroxine and TRAb, thyroid ultrasound and orbital computed tomography. Germline V lookup: CDR1 MDHEN, CDR2 SYDVKM. This CDR3 has 12 amino acids. Trimming removed 2 bases at V and 3 bases at J, with 5 bases between. Template material for amplifying TCR beta CDR3 regions consisted of RNA transcripts. A first-round RT-PCR of the TCR CDR3 used the HTBI primer set. TCRdb fed the multiplex PCR reads into MiXCR, producing one record per CDR3 protein. The table includes 200,000 to 250,000 distinct CDR3 sequences, around 25% detected once.

The sequencing sample was made of blood. The chain joins TRBV28 to TRBJ2-7; D remains unclear. This receptor was identified in a woman between 35 and 50 years old with Graves' ophthalmopathy. DNA for the CDR3: TGTGCCAGCAGTTTACGCAGCTACGAGCAGTACTTC. Protein: CASSLRSYEQYF.